Included here is one T cell receptor beta chain sequence, with context. The time point is: recipient sample about 28 days before transplant, after cytoreduction. The protocol was immunoSEQ multiplex PCR, while the TCRdb copy is restricted to in-frame clones and leaves out a portion. This sample has 25,000 or so clones; 60% to 80% occur once, and the top ten carry approximately 5.9%. The data belong to a study of T cell clonotyping in hematopoietic cell transplantation. The sample consisted of peripheral blood mononuclear cells, taken before stem cell transplant. This receptor was obtained from a man in his forties or fifties with myelodysplastic syndrome. Some clones in this sample may be carry-over from other donors' samples.

The CDR3 region is CASSPISGTDNSPLHF. The CDR3 DNA is TGTGCCAGCAGCCCCATTTCCGGGACAGACAATTCACCCCTCCACTTT. The chain has TRBV4-2 and TRBJ1-6, with 7 bases lining up with TRBD1. Per germline, CDR1 LGHNA and CDR2 YNFKEQ. This CDR3 has 16 amino acids. Trimming removed 4 bases from V and 7 bases from J; junction bases left unmatched: 10.